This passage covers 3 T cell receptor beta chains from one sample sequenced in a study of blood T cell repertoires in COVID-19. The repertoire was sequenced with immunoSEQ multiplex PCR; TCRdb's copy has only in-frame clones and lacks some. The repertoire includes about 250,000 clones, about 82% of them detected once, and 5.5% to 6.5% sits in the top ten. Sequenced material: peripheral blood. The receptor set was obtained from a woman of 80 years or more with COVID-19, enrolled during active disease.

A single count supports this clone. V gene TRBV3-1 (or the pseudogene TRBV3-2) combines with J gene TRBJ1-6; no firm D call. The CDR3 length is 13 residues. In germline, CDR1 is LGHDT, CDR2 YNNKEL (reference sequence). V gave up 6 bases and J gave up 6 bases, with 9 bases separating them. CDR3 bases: TGTGCCAGCAGTCGCGTCCCTAATTCACCCCTCCACTTT. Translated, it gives CASSRVPNSPLHF.

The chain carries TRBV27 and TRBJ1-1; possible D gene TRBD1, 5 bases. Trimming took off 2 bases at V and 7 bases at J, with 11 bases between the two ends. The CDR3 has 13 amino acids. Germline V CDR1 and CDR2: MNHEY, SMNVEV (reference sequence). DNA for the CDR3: TGTGCCAGCAGTTTAGGTACAGGTAGTGAAGCTTTCTTT. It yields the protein CASSLGTGSEAFF.

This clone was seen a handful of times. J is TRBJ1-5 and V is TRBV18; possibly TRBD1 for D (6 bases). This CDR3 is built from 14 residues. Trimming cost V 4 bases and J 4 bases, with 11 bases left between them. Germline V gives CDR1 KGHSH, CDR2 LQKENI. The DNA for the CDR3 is TGTGCCAGCTCACTCGACAGGATAAATCAGCCCCAGCATTTT. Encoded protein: CASSLDRINQPQHF.